Listed here are 25 T cell receptor beta chains from one sample, sequenced in a study of CD8 T cells in ankylosing spondylitis. Each CDR3 protein is one row after TCRdb ran MiXCR on the 5' RACE reads. The sample holds 200,000 to 250,000 distinct CDR3 sequences, 8% to 10% seen once. Sequencing used blood, either unsorted or a sorted T cell fraction (not recorded which). The receptors were sampled from a female donor with ankylosing spondylitis or in good health (not recorded which).

With respect to this clonotype: It may be a read error: a sequence one base away is much more abundant. This chain links TRBV20-1 with TRBJ2-3; 7 bases align to TRBD2. Germline assignment: CDR1 DFQATT and CDR2 SNEGSKA (reference sequence). The CDR3 loop spans 13 amino acids. The CDR3 spells CSVREPGGGTQYF. DNA for the CDR3: TGCAGTGTTAGAGAACCCGGGGGAGGGACGCAGTATTTT.

The chain couples TRBV19 to TRBJ1-2, with TRBD1 as a possible D gene (5 bases). Germline V gives CDR1 LNHDA, CDR2 SQIVND (reference sequence). V was cut by 5 bases and J by 0 bases, with 19 bases left in between. The CDR3 is made up of 17 amino acids. As DNA, the CDR3 is TGTGCCAGTAGTGGGGACCCGAGACGAGGAGCTAACTATGGCTACACCTTC. Residues: CASSGDPRRGANYGYTF.

The chain has TRBV3-1 and TRBJ2-1; D unclear. Deletions cut 0 bases from V and 8 bases from J, with 20 bases between. There are 17 residues in the CDR3. The V gene's germline CDR1 is LGHDT and CDR2 YNNKEL (reference sequence). CDR3 sequence: CASSQEGVYLPLDEQFF. DNA for the CDR3: TGTGCCAGCAGCCAAGAGGGTGTCTACCTACCCTTGGATGAGCAGTTCTTC.

This clonotype turned up a few times. The chain uses TRBV7-2 and TRBJ2-3; 10 positions agree with TRBD2. The CDR3 totals 17 residues. V lost 5 bases to trimming and J lost 4 bases; unmatched junction nucleotides: 12. From germline, CDR1 is SGHTA and CDR2 FQGNSA. In DNA, the CDR3 is TGTGCCAGCAGCCGGACTAGCGGTCAAAGAGGAGCAGATACGCAGTATTTT. It translates to CASSRTSGQRGADTQYF. Full variable domain (missing parts from reference TRBV7-2 and TRBJ2-3): GAGVSQSPSNKVTEKGKDVELRCDPISGHTALYWYRQSLGQGLEFLIYFQGNSAPDKSGLPSDRFSAERTGGSVSTLTIQRTQQEDSAVYLCASSRTSGQRGADTQYFGPGTRLTVL.

This clonotype was observed at least ten times. This chain links TRBV3-1 with TRBJ2-3; D uncertain. Trimming stripped 6 bases from V and 0 bases from J, with 10 bases between. Germline V gene data show CDR1 as LGHDT and CDR2 as YNNKEL (reference sequence). There are 14 residues in the CDR3. For the CDR3, the DNA is TGTGCCAGCAGACCCGCCCTGAGCACAGATACGCAGTATTTT. It yields the protein CASRPALSTDTQYF.

This clonotype was counted many times. This chain connects TRBV3-1 to TRBJ2-1; possible D gene TRBD2, 5 bases. CDR3 length: 17 residues. Per the germline V gene, CDR1 is LGHDT and CDR2 is YNNKEL (reference sequence). V was trimmed by 4 bases and J by 4 bases, leaving 20 bases between them. The CDR3 region has the DNA TGTGCCAGCAGCCGGTTTGGTGGAGCGGCTGTTTACAATGAGCAGTTCTTC. It translates to CASSRFGGAAVYNEQFF.

This clonotype has at least ten counts. A single base separates this from a much larger clone, so it may be a read error. The rearrangement uses TRBV7-6 and TRBJ2-1; a weak D match, TRBD2 (6 bases). The V gene's germline CDR1 is SGHVS and CDR2 FNYEAQ. The CDR3 spans 14 residues. V was clipped by 1 base and J by 9 bases, with 13 bases between them. The CDR3 sequence: CASSLGAGGIEQFF. The CDR3 region has the DNA TGTGCCAGCAGCTTAGGTGCTGGCGGGATTGAGCAGTTCTTC.

This clonotype appeared a single time. A clone one base away is much larger, so this may be a read error. The CDR3 DNA follows: TGTGCCATCAACAGGGAAACCTACGAGCTGTACTTC. Protein product: CAINRETYELYF. The chain recombines TRBV30 with TRBJ2-7, with a tentative D call TRBD1 (6 bases). Germline CDR1 and CDR2: GTSNPN and SVGIG (reference sequence). The CDR3 runs to 12 residues.

This clonotype was seen only a few times. The chain recombines TRBV5-1 with TRBJ1-2; TRBD1 might be the D (6 bases). The germline CDR1 and CDR2 sequences are SGHRS and YFSETQ. This CDR3 is 13 amino acids long. Between the trimmed V and J ends, which lost 4 bases and 5 bases, there was a span of 12 bases. The CDR3 coding sequence is TGCGCCAGCAGCCCGGACAGACGGTATGGCTACACCTTC. Its translation is CASSPDRRYGYTF.

This clonotype has at least ten counts. This rearrangement joins TRBV20-1 to TRBJ2-7; D is uncertain. CDR3 size: 13 residues. Germline V CDR1 and CDR2: DFQATT, SNEGSKA (reference sequence). V shed 0 bases and J shed 0 bases, with 6 bases lying between them. The DNA for the CDR3 is TGCAGTGCTAGAGAGGGTTTCTCCTACGAGCAGTACTTC. Protein product: CSAREGFSYEQYF.

At least ten counts were recorded for this clonotype. The chain employs TRBV5-1 and TRBJ1-1; D is undetermined. The germline V gene has CDR1 SGHRS and CDR2 YFSETQ. The length of the CDR3 is 11 residues. V was pared by 4 bases and J by 3 bases, with 4 bases between. DNA for the CDR3: TGCGCCAGCAGCAGGGACACTGAAGCTTTCTTT. Translation: CASSRDTEAFF.

This clonotype has a count of ten or more. The genes are TRBV20-1 and TRBJ2-7, with 10 nucleotides matching TRBD2. From germline, CDR1 is DFQATT and CDR2 SNEGSKA (reference sequence). The CDR3 contains 15 residues. V dropped 0 bases and J dropped 3; count of bases not matched to a gene: 5. In nucleotides, the CDR3 is TGCAGTGCTAGAGATCAGGCTAGCGGGAGCTACGAGCAGTACTTC. Protein product: CSARDQASGSYEQYF.

This clonotype was counted a few times. Given a much more abundant clone one base away, this may be a read error. The CDR3 region is CASSPRRNTDYTF. CDR3 nucleotides: TGCGCCAGCAGCCCCAGAAGGAATACAGACTACACCTTC. J is TRBJ1-2 and V is TRBV4-3; D is undetermined. This CDR3 has 13 amino acids. The V gene's germline CDR1 is LGHNA and CDR2 YSLEER. V dropped 4 bases and J dropped 10 bases, with 16 bases sitting between them.

The chain joins TRBV20-1 to TRBJ2-3, with TRBD2 matching 7 bases. The CDR3 is 15 amino acids. Looked up from germline, CDR1 is DFQATT and CDR2 is SNEGSKA (reference sequence). Unmatched junction bases numbered 5, after V lost 0 bases and J lost 2 bases. The CDR3 region has the DNA TGCAGTGCTAGAGATTGGGGGGGACTCACAGATACGCAGTATTTT. This translates into CSARDWGGLTDTQYF.

There are many counts of this clonotype. The rearrangement links TRBV5-1 to TRBJ2-7; a possible D gene is TRBD1 (6 bases). This CDR3 region has 15 residues. The ends were cut back, 4 bases at V and 2 bases at J, with 16 bases in the middle. Germline V CDR1 and CDR2: SGHRS, YFSETQ. In nucleotides, the CDR3 is TGCGCCAGCAGCCCCACAGGGACGTCGACCTACGAGCAGTACTTC. Translation: CASSPTGTSTYEQYF.

This clonotype appeared many times. The V gene is TRBV18, the J gene TRBJ2-1; the D is unclear. This CDR3 region has 13 residues. Germline CDR1 reads KGHSH; CDR2 reads LQKENI. V dropped 5 bases and J dropped 10 bases, with 15 bases sitting between them. The CDR3 sequence is CASSSLLVGEQFF. As DNA, the CDR3 is TGTGCCAGCTCATCGCTATTGGTAGGAGAGCAGTTCTTC.

The table lists this clonotype with many counts. V is TRBV6-2 or TRBV6-3 and J is TRBJ2-1; 12 positions match TRBD2. J was trimmed by 6 bases and V by 0 bases; bases with no gene match: 6. The CDR3 is 17 amino acids. Germline V gene lookup returns CDR1 MNHEY and CDR2 SVGEGT. CDR3 nucleotide sequence: TGTGCCAGCAGTTACTCGATCAGGACTAGCGGGGTCAATGAGCAGTTCTTC. This encodes CASSYSIRTSGVNEQFF.

This clonotype was counted only a few times. Possible read error: a much larger clone is one base away. The chain is built from TRBV20-1 and TRBJ2-7; 8 bases fit TRBD1. This CDR3 spans 12 amino acids. Looked up from germline, CDR1 is DFQATT and CDR2 is SNEGSKA (reference sequence). The DNA of the CDR3 is TGCAGTGCTGCCTTACAGGGGGAGGCTAGACGTTTC. This codes for CSAALQGEARRF.

This clonotype was picked up many times. This sequence joins TRBV29-1 and TRBJ2-1, with 11 bases lining up with TRBD1. The CDR3 loop spans 14 amino acids. The junction had 3 bases not matched to a gene; V was cut back by 6 bases and J by 2 bases. The V gene's germline CDR1 is SQVTM and CDR2 ANQGSEA. DNA of the CDR3: TGCAGCGTCGGGACAGGGGGGGCCTACAATGAGCAGTTCTTC. Amino acid sequence: CSVGTGGAYNEQFF.

Ten or more counts support this clonotype. The CDR3 nucleotides read TGTGCCAGTAGTCCCTTCCCAGGGGCCTACGAGCAGTACTTC. Amino acid sequence: CASSPFPGAYEQYF. The chain joins TRBV19 to TRBJ2-7, with D possibly matching TRBD1 (6 bases). CDR1 and CDR2 (germline): LNHDA, SQIVND (reference sequence). The CDR3 sequence is 14 residues long. Trimming shortened V by 5 bases and J by 2 bases, and 13 bases separated the two germline ends.

This clonotype showed up many times. This rearrangement joins TRBV28 to TRBJ1-3; D remains unclear. The CDR3 is 15 amino acids. Germline V gives CDR1 MDHEN, CDR2 SYDVKM. V gave up 5 bases and J gave up 8 bases, with 19 bases separating them. The CDR3 region has the DNA TGTGCCAGCAGTCTCCGTCATTCGCCCGGGGACACCATATATTTT. It specifies CASSLRHSPGDTIYF.

This clonotype was observed at least ten times. The rearrangement links TRBV7-2 to TRBJ2-7, with TRBD2 matching over 13 bases. From germline, CDR1 is SGHTA and CDR2 FQGNSA. Germline trimming cut 3 bases from V and 5 bases from J; bases unmatched to any gene: 13. This CDR3 region has 18 residues. The CDR3: CASSLRTGLAGESHEQYF. The CDR3 DNA follows: TGTGCCAGCAGCTTGCGGACCGGACTAGCGGGAGAGTCCCACGAGCAGTACTTC.

At least ten counts were recorded for this clonotype. The V gene is TRBV25-1, the J gene TRBJ1-1, with TRBD1 matching 7 bases. The CDR3 totals 14 residues. CDR1 is MGHDK and CDR2 is SYGVNS in the germline V gene. V trimming: 3 bases; J trimming: 0 bases; junction bases outside the gene matches: 1. The CDR3 DNA follows: TGTGCCAGCAGTGAGAGGGGGCTGAACACTGAAGCTTTCTTT. Translating it yields CASSERGLNTEAFF.

This clonotype appeared many times. The rearrangement uses TRBV11-3 and TRBJ2-1, with D perhaps matching TRBD2 (5 bases). CDR1 and CDR2 from the germline V gene are SGHNT and YENEEA. The V gene lost 1 base and the J gene lost 5 bases, with 9 bases spanning the gap. The CDR3 is 14 residues long. The CDR3 region is CASSLGLAHNEQFF. CDR3 DNA sequence: TGTGCCAGCAGCTTAGGCCTAGCACACAATGAGCAGTTCTTC.

V gene TRBV20-1 combines with J gene TRBJ2-1, with 9 bases that match TRBD2. The CDR3 is 15 residues long. Losses at the gene ends were 1 base for V and 5 bases for J; bases not matched to a gene: 6. Per germline, CDR1 DFQATT and CDR2 SNEGSKA (reference sequence). CDR3 protein: CSARVIGLANNEQFF. For the CDR3, the DNA is TGCAGTGCTAGAGTAATTGGACTAGCGAACAATGAGCAGTTCTTC.